The rows below give T cell receptor beta chains drawn from one sample of a study of T cell responses to AZD1222 COVID-19 vaccine. Libraries were prepared by immunoSEQ multiplex PCR; TCRdb keeps only in-frame clonotypes and omits some of them. This table has 100,000 or so clones, 80% to 95% appearing once. Sequenced here: peripheral blood, sampled on day 0 of AZD1222 vaccination. The receptors were sampled from an adult in good health. The CDR3 runs from the conserved cysteine through the conserved F or W. D genes are given only for firm matches. Rows may omit the clone size; those that give it use once, few, many or a size class.

D | J | length | size | V | CDR3 | DNA
- | TRBJ1-1 | 12 | - | TRBV6-6 | CASNPGNTEAFF | TGTGCCAGCAACCCAGGGAACACTGAAGCTTTCTTT
- | TRBJ1-1 | 14 | - | TRBV3-1/TRBV3-2 | CASSPLGVYTEAFF | TGTGCCAGCAGCCCCCTGGGGGTGTACACTGAAGCTTTCTTT
- | TRBJ1-1 | 14 | - | TRBV29-1 | CSVEESGYGTEAFF | TGCAGCGTTGAAGAGAGTGGGTACGGCACTGAAGCTTTCTTT
- | TRBJ1-2 | 14 | - | TRBV5-6 | CASITGGVGYGYTF | TGTGCCAGCATCACTGGGGGGGTAGGCTATGGCTACACCTTC
- | TRBJ2-1 | 15 | - | TRBV11-3 | CASSLAGISYNEQFF | TGTGCCAGCAGTTTAGCCGGAATCTCCTACAATGAGCAGTTCTTC
- | TRBJ1-6 | 16 | - | TRBV4-3 | CASSQDRSSYNSPLHF | TGCGCCAGCAGCCAAGATAGGAGCTCCTATAATTCACCCCTCCACTTT
- | TRBJ1-5 | 15 | - | TRBV2 | CASSEGSGFGQPQHF | TGTGCCAGCAGTGAGGGGTCAGGGTTTGGTCAGCCCCAGCATTTT
- | TRBJ2-7 | 13 | - | TRBV11-2 | CASSHPGGDEQYF | TGTGCCAGCAGCCACCCAGGCGGGGACGAGCAGTACTTC
- | TRBJ1-2 | 15 | - | TRBV18 | CASSPTGAANYGYTF | TGTGCCAGCTCACCAACCGGCGCAGCTAACTATGGCTACACCTTC
- | TRBJ1-2 | 14 | - | TRBV6-1 | CASSEAKGPYGYTF | TGTGCCAGCAGTGAAGCGAAGGGGCCCTATGGCTACACCTTC
TRBD1 | TRBJ2-2 | 16 | few | TRBV27 | CASRTRGQGFSGELFF | TGTGCCAGCAGGACCCGAGGACAGGGGTTCTCCGGGGAGCTGTTTTTT
- | TRBJ1-6 | 14 | - | TRBV19 | CASGQSSYNSPLHF | TGTGCCAGTGGACAGAGCTCCTATAATTCACCCCTCCACTTT
TRBD1 | TRBJ1-2 | 14 | - | TRBV6-5 | CASRSQGAQYGYTF | TGTGCCAGCAGAAGCCAGGGGGCCCAATATGGCTACACCTTC
- | TRBJ2-5 | 13 | - | TRBV5-1 | CASRESGVETQYF | TGCGCCAGCCGGGAAAGTGGGGTAGAGACCCAGTACTTC
- | TRBJ1-2 | 15 | - | TRBV27 | CASSFRQGTGYGYTF | TGTGCCAGCAGTTTTCGACAAGGGACGGGCTATGGCTACACCTTC
- | TRBJ2-3 | 15 | - | TRBV5-6 | CASSLPETGADTQYF | TGTGCCAGCAGCTTGCCCGAGACTGGCGCAGATACGCAGTATTTT
TRBD1 | TRBJ2-1 | 13 | - | TRBV19 | CASAGGPSDEQFF | TGTGCCAGTGCAGGGGGCCCTTCGGATGAGCAGTTCTTC
- | TRBJ1-1 | 12 | - | TRBV6-4 | CASTRGNTEAFF | TGTGCCAGCACCAGGGGGAACACTGAAGCTTTCTTT
TRBD1 | TRBJ2-5 | 13 | - | TRBV6-2/TRBV6-3 | CASGLTGPETQYF | TGTGCCAGCGGCCTGACAGGGCCTGAGACCCAGTACTTC
- | TRBJ1-6 | 15 | - | TRBV7-9 | CASSLGAAFNSPLHF | TGTGCCAGCAGCTTAGGGGCAGCCTTTAATTCACCCCTCCACTTT
TRBD1 | TRBJ2-3 | 13 | - | TRBV18 | CASSLDRGDTQYF | TGTGCCAGCTCACTGGACAGGGGTGATACGCAGTATTTT
TRBD2 | TRBJ2-3 | 17 | - | TRBV28 | CASSLSVAGVGTDTQYF | TGTGCCAGCAGTTTATCGGTAGCGGGAGTAGGAACAGATACGCAGTATTTT
- | TRBJ2-1 | 18 | - | TRBV21-1 | CASSKQGLSYPNVLEQFF | TGTGCCAGCAGCAAACAGGGGCTAAGTTACCCGAACGTTCTTGAGCAGTTCTTC
- | TRBJ2-3 | 15 | - | TRBV5-4 | CASSLVGLSTDTQYF | TGTGCCAGCAGCTTGGTCGGACTTAGCACAGATACGCAGTATTTT
- | TRBJ1-4 | 16 | - | TRBV28 | CASSSGTPATNEKLFF | TGTGCCAGCAGTTCCGGGACACCTGCAACTAATGAAAAACTGTTTTTT
- | TRBJ1-2 | 14 | - | TRBV6-4 | CATKEGHGDYGYTF | TGTGCCACTAAGGAAGGGCATGGGGACTATGGCTACACCTTC